This paragraph covers one T cell receptor beta chain sequence. What it binds is unknown. The CDR3 runs to 14 residues. Trimming removed 5 bases from V and 1 base from J, with 11 bases in between. This entry is derived from a study of cytomegalovirus exposure and HLA in healthy donors. Study conclusions and caveats: The authors enumerated 150 to 200 TCR beta chains as linked to cytomegalovirus. Most sequenced TCRs were rare (though some public TCRs occurred in many donors). According to reports, the classifier identified cytomegalovirus status with high specificity and sensitivity.

Only in-frame clones appear in the TCRdb table, and some are missing; sequencing was by immunoSEQ multiplex PCR. This table holds 200,000 or so clones, 75% to 95% found once. The sequence was collected from a woman under 30 in good health and CMV-seronegative. The chain couples TRBV23-1 to TRBJ1-1; TRBD1 might be the D (5 bases). TRBV23-1 is designated an ORF whose function remains uncertain. The source material was PBMCs. For the CDR3, the DNA is TGCGCCAGCAGTGTCAGGGTGGGGAACACTGAAGCTTTCTTT. Residues: CASSVRVGNTEAFF.